This T cell receptor beta chain was sequenced during a study of blood T cell repertoires in COVID-19. Profiled with immunoSEQ multiplex PCR; TCRdb holds only in-frame clones, not every one. The repertoire includes 400,000 to 500,000 clones, roughly 88% of them detected once, and 1.4% to 1.5% sits in the top ten. From germline, CDR1 is LGHDT and CDR2 YNNKEL (reference sequence). With 4 bases removed from V and 1 base from J, the gap between germline ends came to 22 bases. CDR3 size: 18 residues. The rearrangement joins TRBV3-1 (or the pseudogene TRBV3-2) to TRBJ1-1; D is possibly TRBD1 (6 bases). This receptor was identified in a woman in her twenties or thirties with active or convalescent COVID-19. The sequenced material came from peripheral blood. The CDR3: CASSPQEGRGGGNTEAFF. The CDR3 DNA reads TGTGCCAGCAGCCCGCAAGAAGGTCGGGGAGGGGGGAACACTGAAGCTTTCTTT.